The source of this T cell receptor (beta chain) is a study of T cell clonotyping in hematopoietic cell transplantation. The study, taken as a whole, reports: After transplant, recipient diversity fell while pathologically expanded clonotypes grew through day 180.

A note on this clone: The antigen is unknown.

The CDR3 consists of 15 residues. Germline V gene lookup returns CDR1 SEHNR and CDR2 FQNEAQ (reference sequence). Between the trimmed V and J ends, which lost 0 bases and 5 bases, there was a span of 14 bases. Produced via immunoSEQ multiplex PCR; TCRdb's table is partial and in-frame only. The sample includes fewer than 6,000 clones, approximately 72% of them seen just once. This receptor was taken from a female patient aged 50-65 years who had an allogeneic stem cell transplant, so the T cells may come from the graft donor. Some clones in this sample may be carry-over from other donors' samples. The source material was PBMCs, sampled 100 days after allogeneic stem cell transplant. The chain is built from TRBV7-9 and TRBJ2-7; the D gene is possibly TRBD2 (6 bases). The CDR3 sequence is CASSLAGAGRNEQYF. CDR3 nucleotides: TGTGCCAGCAGCTTAGCTGGAGCAGGGAGGAACGAGCAGTACTTC.